This T cell receptor beta chain was profiled in a study of radiotherapy plus CTLA-4 blockade in lung cancer. Study-level results: Early blood T cell clone dynamics, with interferon-beta, were reported to best predict response.

Repertoires were generated with immunoSEQ multiplex PCR, while TCRdb's copy carries only in-frame clones and drops some. The sample carries approximately 52,000 clones, about three quarters recorded once. With respect to this clone: Antigen unknown.

The sequencing used peripheral blood, collected from a patient treated with radiotherapy plus ipilimumab. The origin of this receptor is a human donor with non-small cell lung cancer whose response to radiotherapy plus ipilimumab could not be evaluated.

CDR3 sequence (DNA): TGTGCCAGCAGCTTCGTCAACTATGGCTACACCTTC. It translates to CASSFVNYGYTF. The chain couples TRBV7-2 to TRBJ1-2, with D hard to call. This CDR3 contains 12 residues. V was pared by 3 bases and J by 2 bases, with 4 bases between. The germline V gene encodes CDR1 SGHTA and CDR2 FQGNSA. The full variable domain, in which reference TRBV7-2 and TRBJ1-2 provide the parts outside the CDR3, is GAGVSQSPSNKVTEKGKDVELRCDPISGHTALYWYRQSLGQGLEFLIYFQGNSAPDKSGLPSDRFSAERTGGSVSTLTIQRTQQEDSAVYLCASSFVNYGYTFGSGTRLTVV.